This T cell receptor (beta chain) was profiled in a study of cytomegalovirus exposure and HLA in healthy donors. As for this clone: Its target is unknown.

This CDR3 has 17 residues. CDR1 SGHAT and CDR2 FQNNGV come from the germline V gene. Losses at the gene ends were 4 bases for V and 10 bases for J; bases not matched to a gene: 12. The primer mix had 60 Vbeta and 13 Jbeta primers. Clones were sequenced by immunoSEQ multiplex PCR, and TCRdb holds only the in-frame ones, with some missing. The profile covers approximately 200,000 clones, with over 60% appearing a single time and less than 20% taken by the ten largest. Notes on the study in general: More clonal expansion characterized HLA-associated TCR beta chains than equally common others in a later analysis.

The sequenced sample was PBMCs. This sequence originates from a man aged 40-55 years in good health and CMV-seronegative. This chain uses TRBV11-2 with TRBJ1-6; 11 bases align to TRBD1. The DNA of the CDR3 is TGTGCCAGCAGCTCCGCGATCCGGGACAGGGGGGAATCACCCCTCCACTTT. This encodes CASSSAIRDRGESPLHF.